These 13 T cell receptor beta chains were sequenced from one sample in a study of blood T cell repertoires in COVID-19. Produced via immunoSEQ multiplex PCR; TCRdb's table is partial and in-frame only. Among some 220,000 clones listed, about 82% were seen once. The material sequenced was peripheral blood. These receptors were taken from a man aged 50-60 years with COVID-19, enrolled during active disease.

The chain couples TRBV14 to TRBJ2-5; 9 nucleotides agree with TRBD1. V lost 4 bases, J lost 3 bases, and 3 bases stayed unmatched. Germline V lookup: CDR1 SGHDN, CDR2 FVKESK. This CDR3 comprises 14 residues. CDR3 in DNA: TGTGCCAGCAGCCCGGGACAGGGAAAAGAGACCCAGTACTTC. This gives the protein CASSPGQGKETQYF.

The rearrangement joins TRBV9 to TRBJ2-5; tentative D call: TRBD2 (5 bases). V was clipped by 1 base and J by 4 bases, with 14 bases between them. Germline V CDR1 and CDR2: SGDLS, YYNGEE. The CDR3 is 15 amino acids. CDR3 sequence reads: CASSVSGISRETQYF. The CDR3 bases are TGTGCCAGCAGCGTAAGCGGCATCAGTCGAGAGACCCAGTACTTC.

V is TRBV18 and J is TRBJ2-7, with a weak D call TRBD1 (6 bases). The germline V gene encodes CDR1 KGHSH and CDR2 LQKENI. The CDR3 loop spans 17 amino acids. V was shortened by 1 base and J by 7 bases, with 23 bases between the two germline ends. For the CDR3, the DNA is TGTGCCAGCTCACCACGTCCTCAGGGGCGGACTCCGGGGGAGCAGTACTTC. Translated, it gives CASSPRPQGRTPGEQYF.

The chain combines TRBV11-2 with TRBJ1-2, with D uncertain. V was pared by 5 bases and J by 2 bases, with 6 bases between. Germline assignment: CDR1 SGHAT and CDR2 FQNNGV. The CDR3 extends over 12 amino acids. The CDR3 protein is CASSHRNYGYTF. CDR3 nucleotide sequence: TGTGCCAGCAGCCATCGGAACTATGGCTACACCTTC.

The chain couples TRBV5-1 to TRBJ2-1; 9 nucleotides match TRBD2. Unmatched junction bases numbered 6, after V lost 5 bases and J lost 3 bases. Germline CDR1 is SGHRS and CDR2 is YFSETQ. The CDR3 length is 15 residues. The chain's CDR3 is CASRISGGLYNEQFF. Written as DNA, the CDR3 is TGCGCCAGCAGAATTAGCGGGGGTCTCTACAATGAGCAGTTCTTC.

The J gene is TRBJ2-7, the V gene TRBV5-1; 7 bases agree with TRBD1. The CDR3 runs 14 residues. After removal of 4 bases from V and 7 bases from J, the junction contained 11 bases not matched to a gene. Germline loops: CDR1 SGHRS, CDR2 YFSETQ. CDR3 DNA sequence: TGCGCCAGCAGCCTCACGGACAGGCTTGGGGAGCAGTACTTC. Protein: CASSLTDRLGEQYF.

CDR3 amino acids: CAISLTGGSNYGYTF. The CDR3 bases are TGTGCCATCAGTCTGACAGGGGGTTCTAACTATGGCTACACCTTC. J is TRBJ1-2 and V is TRBV10-3; TRBD1 agrees at 9 bases. The V and J ends lost 5 bases and 0 bases, in that order; junction bases with no gene match: 4. Per the germline V gene, CDR1 is ENHRY and CDR2 is SYGVKD. The CDR3 is 15 amino acids.

This clone was recorded once. The chain recombines TRBV9 with TRBJ2-7; TRBD1 might be the D (6 bases). V lost 3 bases and J 6 bases, leaving 19 bases between the germline ends. CDR3 size: 15 residues. Germline assignment: CDR1 SGDLS and CDR2 YYNGEE. The CDR3 DNA reads TGTGCCAGCAGCGAGGGTGGACACAGGGCTGGCGAGCAGTACTTC. Translated, it gives CASSEGGHRAGEQYF.

CDR3 region: CASNYGQGNSPLHF. DNA for the CDR3: TGTGCCAGTAACTACGGACAGGGTAATTCACCCCTCCACTTT. The J gene is TRBJ1-6, the V gene TRBV19, with 8 bases aligning to TRBD1. The germline V gene has CDR1 LNHDA and CDR2 SQIVND (reference sequence). With 7 bases clipped from V and 6 bases from J, the junction kept 5 bases outside the gene matches. CDR3 length equals 14 residues.

The chain couples TRBV4-3 to TRBJ2-7; TRBD1 agrees at 7 bases. The V gene end was trimmed by 0 bases and the J gene end by 6 bases; junction bases not matched to a gene: 8. Per germline, CDR1 LGHNA and CDR2 YSLEER. The CDR3 runs to 15 residues. Written as DNA, the CDR3 is TGCGCCAGCAGCCAAGAGACGGGACAGATAATCGAGCAGTACTTC. Protein product: CASSQETGQIIEQYF.

The V gene is TRBV5-1, the J gene TRBJ1-5; D is possibly TRBD1 (6 bases). The V end lost 4 bases, the J end lost 3 bases, and 11 bases lay between the germline ends. CDR1 is SGHRS, CDR2 YFSETQ, per germline. The CDR3 sequence is 14 residues long. The CDR3, as DNA: TGCGCCAGCAGCCCAGGGGAAGCCAATCAGCCCCAGCATTTT. Protein sequence: CASSPGEANQPQHF.

This clone was counted between two and nine times. This rearrangement joins TRBV5-4 to TRBJ2-2; 9 bases map to TRBD1. Germline trimming cut 4 bases from V and 4 bases from J; bases unmatched to any gene: 11. The CDR3 loop spans 17 amino acids. Germline CDR1 reads SGHNT; CDR2 reads YYREEE (reference sequence). The DNA of the CDR3 is TGTGCCAGCAGCCCGCACCCGACAGGGGGAGGCACCGGGGAGCTGTTTTTT. This codes for CASSPHPTGGGTGELFF.

V and J are TRBV12-3 or TRBV12-4 and TRBJ1-1; D remains unclear. The CDR3 totals 13 residues. Trimming removed 2 bases from V and 3 bases from J, with 7 bases in between. The CDR3 DNA reads TGTGCCAGCAGTTTAATGAGGTACACTGAAGCTTTCTTT. It codes for CASSLMRYTEAFF.